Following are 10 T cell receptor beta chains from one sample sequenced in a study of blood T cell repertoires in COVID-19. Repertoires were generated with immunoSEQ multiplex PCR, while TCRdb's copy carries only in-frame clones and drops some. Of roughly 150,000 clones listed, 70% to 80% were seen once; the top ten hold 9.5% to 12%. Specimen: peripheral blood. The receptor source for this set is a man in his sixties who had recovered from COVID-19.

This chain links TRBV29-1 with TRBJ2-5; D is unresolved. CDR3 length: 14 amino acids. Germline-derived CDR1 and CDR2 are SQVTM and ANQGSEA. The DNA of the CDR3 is TGCAGTGCCGCAGGTGGTCAGACCCAAGAGACCCAGTACTTC. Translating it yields CSAAGGQTQETQYF.

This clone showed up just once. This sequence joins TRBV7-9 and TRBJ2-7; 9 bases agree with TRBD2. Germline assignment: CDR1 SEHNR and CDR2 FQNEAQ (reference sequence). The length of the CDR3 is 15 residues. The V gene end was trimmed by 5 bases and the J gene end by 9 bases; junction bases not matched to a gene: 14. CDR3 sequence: CASSNLGLASPSQYF. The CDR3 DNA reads TGTGCCAGCAGCAACCTCGGACTAGCGTCTCCATCGCAGTACTTC.

CDR3 bases: TGTGCCAGCAGTGTCGGGGTCGGGAGCTCCTATAATTCACCCCTCCACTTT. As protein: CASSVGVGSSYNSPLHF. The chain carries TRBV6-4 and TRBJ1-6; D is ambiguous. The CDR3 loop spans 17 amino acids. V lost 4 bases and J 0 bases, leaving 13 bases between the germline ends. Germline V gene sequence: CDR1 MRHNA, CDR2 SNTAGT.

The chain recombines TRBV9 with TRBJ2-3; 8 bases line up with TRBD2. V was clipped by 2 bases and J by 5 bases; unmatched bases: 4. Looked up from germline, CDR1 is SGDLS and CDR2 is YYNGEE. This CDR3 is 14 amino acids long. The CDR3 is CASSVRLARDTQYF. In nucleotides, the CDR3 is TGTGCCAGCAGCGTTAGACTAGCGAGAGATACGCAGTATTTT.

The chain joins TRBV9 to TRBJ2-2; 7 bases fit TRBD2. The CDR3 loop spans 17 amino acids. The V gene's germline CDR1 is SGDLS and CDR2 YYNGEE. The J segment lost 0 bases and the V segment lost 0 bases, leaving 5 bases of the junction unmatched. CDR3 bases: TGTGCCAGCAGCGTAGCTGGGGGGGTAGCGAACACCGGGGAGCTGTTTTTT. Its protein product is CASSVAGGVANTGELFF.

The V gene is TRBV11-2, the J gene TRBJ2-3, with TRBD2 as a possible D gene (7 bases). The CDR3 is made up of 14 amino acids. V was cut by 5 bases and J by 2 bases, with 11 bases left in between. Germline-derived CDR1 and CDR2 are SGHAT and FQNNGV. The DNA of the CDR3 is TGTGCCAGCAGCGGGGGGGGCCCCACAGATACGCAGTATTTT. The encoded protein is CASSGGGPTDTQYF.

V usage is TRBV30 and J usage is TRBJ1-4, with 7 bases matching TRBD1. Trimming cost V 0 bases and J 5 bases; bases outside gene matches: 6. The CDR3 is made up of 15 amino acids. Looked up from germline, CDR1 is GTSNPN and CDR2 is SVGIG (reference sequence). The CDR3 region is CAWSVLGRGNEKLFF. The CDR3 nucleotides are TGTGCCTGGAGTGTATTGGGCAGGGGGAATGAAAAACTGTTTTTT.

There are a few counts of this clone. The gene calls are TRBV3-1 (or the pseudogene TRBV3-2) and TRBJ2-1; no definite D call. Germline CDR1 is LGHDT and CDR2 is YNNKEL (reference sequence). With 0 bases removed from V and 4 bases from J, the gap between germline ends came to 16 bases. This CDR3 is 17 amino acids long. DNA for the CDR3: TGTGCCAGCAGCCAAGATATGTTCAGTGGTTTGTACAATGAGCAGTTCTTC. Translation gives CASSQDMFSGLYNEQFF.

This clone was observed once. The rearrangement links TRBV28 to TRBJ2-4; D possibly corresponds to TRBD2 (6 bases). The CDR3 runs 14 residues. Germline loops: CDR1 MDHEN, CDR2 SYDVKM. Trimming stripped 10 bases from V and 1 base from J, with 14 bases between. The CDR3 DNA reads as TGTGCCACCTACCCCCGGGGGGCCAAAAACATTCAGTACTTC. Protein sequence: CATYPRGAKNIQYF.

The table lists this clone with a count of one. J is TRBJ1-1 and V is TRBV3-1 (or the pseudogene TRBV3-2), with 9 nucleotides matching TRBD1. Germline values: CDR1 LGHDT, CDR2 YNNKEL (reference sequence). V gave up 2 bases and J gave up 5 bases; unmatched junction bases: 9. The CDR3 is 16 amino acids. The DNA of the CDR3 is TGTGCCAGCAGCCAAACCACAGGGGGCGCGAGAACTGAAGCTTTCTTT. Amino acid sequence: CASSQTTGGARTEAFF.